This record concerns one T cell receptor (beta chain) sequence. The sample is drawn from a study of control samples from healthy donors and cancer patients. Germline V gene sequence: CDR1 LNHDA, CDR2 SQIVND (reference sequence). V was pared by 3 bases and J by 4 bases, with 4 bases of the junction left unmatched. This CDR3 contains 15 residues. Only in-frame clones appear in the TCRdb table, and some are missing; sequencing was by immunoSEQ multiplex PCR. The sample records 350,000 to 450,000 clones, 90% being singletons. The chain joins TRBV19 to TRBJ2-1, with 9 bases aligning to TRBD1. Sample: PBMCs. The sequence came from a man between 35 and 55 years old with head and neck cancer. The CDR3 spells CASSMPDRGYNEQFF. CDR3 sequence (DNA): TGTGCCAGTAGTATGCCGGACAGGGGATACAATGAGCAGTTCTTC.